The present TCR beta chain was sequenced within a study of CD8+ T cells in alopecia areata. The CDR3 covers 15 residues. The V end lost 0 bases, the J end lost 6 bases, and 13 bases lay between the germline ends. Germline V gives CDR1 SGHRS, CDR2 YFSETQ. It was cDNA, reverse transcribed from extracted RNA, that served as the sequencing template. Sequenced by immunoSEQ multiplex PCR; TCRdb stores in-frame clones only, minus some. The sample records about 260,000 clones, around three fifths being singletons. Treatment reported: oral pan-JAK inhibitor, 5-10 mg twice daily. The receptor was derived from a human donor with alopecia areata. The chain carries TRBV5-1 and TRBJ1-5; the D gene is possibly TRBD1 (5 bases). The sample was CD4+ T cells sorted from blood, taken at roughly week 52, from a patient treated with tofacitinib. The CDR3 DNA reads TGCGCCAGCAGCTTGGATGGGGCTAATGGTCAGCCCCAGCATTTT. This gives the protein CASSLDGANGQPQHF.